The rows below give T cell receptor beta chains drawn from one sample of a study of early T cells in non-severe SARS-CoV-2 infection. TCRdb passed the 5' RACE reads through MiXCR, listing each CDR3 protein once. Altogether 40,000 to 45,000 distinct CDR3 sequences are present, around 4.5% being singletons, with the ten largest covering 4.8%. Sample: whole blood. Receptors were obtained from an adult who was a healthcare worker with PCR-confirmed SARS-CoV-2 infection or an uninfected control (not recorded which). Each CDR3 is given with its conserved first and last residue. D genes are given only for firm matches. Clone size is given for some rows only: seen once, a few or many times, or a class if the clone is expanded.

v_call: TRBV7-2; clone_size: many; d_call: TRBD1; j_call: TRBJ1-6; cdr3_nt: TGTGCCAGCAGCTTAACAGGGGGCGATTCACCCCTCCACTTT; cdr3_aa: CASSLTGGDSPLHF
v_call: TRBV5-1; clone_size: .; d_call: TRBD1; j_call: TRBJ2-7; cdr3_nt: TGCGCCAGCAGTACGGACAGGGTGGGGCAGTACTTC; cdr3_aa: CASSTDRVGQYF
v_call: TRBV7-2; clone_size: many; d_call: TRBD2; j_call: TRBJ2-7; cdr3_nt: TGTGCCAGCAGCCCATTAGCGGGGGGGCGTTCCTACGAGCAGTACTTC; cdr3_aa: CASSPLAGGRSYEQYF
v_call: TRBV6-1; clone_size: .; d_call: .; j_call: TRBJ1-5; cdr3_nt: TGTGCCAGCAGTGATCCCCGGGGTTTACGCAATCAGCCCCAGCATTTT; cdr3_aa: CASSDPRGLRNQPQHF
v_call: TRBV7-8; clone_size: many; d_call: TRBD1; j_call: TRBJ1-2; cdr3_nt: TGTGCCAGCAGCAAAACCCCGGACAGGGCCTACTATGGCTACACCTTC; cdr3_aa: CASSKTPDRAYYGYTF
v_call: TRBV10-2; clone_size: .; d_call: .; j_call: TRBJ2-5; cdr3_nt: TGCGCCAGCAGTGACCCGGGACATCAAGAGACCCAGTACTTC; cdr3_aa: CASSDPGHQETQYF
v_call: TRBV6-1; clone_size: many; d_call: .; j_call: TRBJ1-1; cdr3_nt: TGTGCCAGCAGATGGGTGGGTACTGAAGCTTTCTTT; cdr3_aa: CASRWVGTEAFF
v_call: TRBV7-9; clone_size: many; d_call: .; j_call: TRBJ2-2; cdr3_nt: TGTGCCAGCAGCTTCACGGGAACGTTCACCGGGGAGCTGTTTTTT; cdr3_aa: CASSFTGTFTGELFF
v_call: TRBV12-3/TRBV12-4; clone_size: .; d_call: .; j_call: TRBJ2-3; cdr3_nt: TGTGCCAGCAGTTTTGGGGAGTTTACGGCTACGCAGTATTTT; cdr3_aa: CASSFGEFTATQYF
v_call: TRBV29-1; clone_size: many; d_call: .; j_call: TRBJ1-1; cdr3_nt: TGCAGCGTTGAAGATCGGGGCACTTTGAAAGCTTTCTTT; cdr3_aa: CSVEDRGTLKAFF
v_call: TRBV7-7; clone_size: many; d_call: .; j_call: TRBJ2-5; cdr3_nt: TGTGCCAGCAGCTTGGTAGCACGGGAAGAGACCCAGTACTTC; cdr3_aa: CASSLVAREETQYF